One sample yielded the 15 T cell receptor beta chains listed below, sequenced in a study of T cell responses to AZD1222 COVID-19 vaccine. Some clones are missing from TCRdb's copy, which holds only in-frame ones; the method was immunoSEQ multiplex PCR. Here the sample table reports about 140,000 clones. The source material was peripheral blood. The receptors stem from an adult in good health.

The chain uses TRBV5-1 and TRBJ1-1, with 7 bases identical to TRBD1. Germline V gene lookup returns CDR1 SGHRS and CDR2 YFSETQ. V was clipped by 2 bases and J by 3 bases; unmatched bases: 7. The length of the CDR3 is 15 residues. This CDR3 reads CASSLHRGGDTEAFF. The DNA of the CDR3 is TGCGCCAGCAGCTTACACAGGGGTGGAGACACTGAAGCTTTCTTT.

J is TRBJ1-1 and V is TRBV6-5, with 7 bases that match TRBD1. The J segment lost 7 bases and the V segment lost 5 bases, leaving 7 bases of the junction unmatched. The CDR3 is made up of 13 amino acids. Germline V gene data show CDR1 as MNHEY and CDR2 as SVGAGI. The CDR3 loop reads CASSTGVTGEAFF. The CDR3 DNA sequence: TGTGCCAGCAGTACAGGGGTAACAGGTGAAGCTTTCTTT.

This CDR3 reads CASSPGQPNSPLHF. The DNA for the CDR3 is TGCGCCAGCAGCCCGGGACAACCAAATTCACCCCTCCACTTT. The genes are TRBV5-1 and TRBJ1-6; D is possibly TRBD1 (6 bases). CDR1 and CDR2 (germline): SGHRS, YFSETQ. V lost 4 bases and J 7 bases, leaving 12 bases between the germline ends. This CDR3 is built from 14 residues.

The chain is built from TRBV6-1 and TRBJ1-5; no clear D gene. V lost 0 bases, J lost 2 bases, and 8 bases lay in between. Germline CDR1 is MNHNS and CDR2 is SASEGT. The CDR3 covers 15 residues. The CDR3 protein is CASSEARVGNQPQHF. CDR3 DNA: TGTGCCAGCAGTGAAGCTCGTGTAGGCAATCAGCCCCAGCATTTT.

This chain uses TRBV5-6 with TRBJ1-2, with D unclear. This CDR3 has 14 residues. V was shortened by 0 bases and J by 1 base, with 7 bases between the two germline ends. CDR1 is SGHDT, CDR2 YYEEEE, per germline. The CDR3 coding sequence is TGTGCCAGCAGCTTGGAGCGTTATAACTATGGCTACACCTTC. This sequence encodes CASSLERYNYGYTF.

The chain has TRBV5-6 and TRBJ1-1; D remains ambiguous. Germline CDR1 reads SGHDT; CDR2 reads YYEEEE. The V end lost 4 bases, the J end lost 0 bases, and 16 bases lay between the germline ends. The CDR3 sequence is 16 residues long. The CDR3 region has the DNA TGTGCCAGCAGCCCCTTTCTTGTCCAGGTGAACACTGAAGCTTTCTTT. Translated, it gives CASSPFLVQVNTEAFF.

V and J are TRBV7-9 and TRBJ1-1; D unclear. The CDR3 has 13 residues. V lost 7 bases, J lost 1 base, and 10 bases lay in between. The germline V gene has CDR1 SEHNR and CDR2 FQNEAQ (reference sequence). In nucleotides, the CDR3 is TGTGCCAGCACGGGAGGAAGGAACACTGAAGCTTTCTTT. Translating gives CASTGGRNTEAFF.

The V gene is TRBV6-2 or TRBV6-3, the J gene TRBJ2-7, with a possible D match to TRBD1 (6 bases). Per germline, CDR1 MNHEY and CDR2 SVGEGT. This CDR3 has 15 residues. V shed 5 bases and J shed 3 bases, with 17 bases lying between them. In DNA form, the CDR3 reads TGTGCCAGCAGTCCAACAGGGAGCCCCTACTACGAGCAGTACTTC. This codes for CASSPTGSPYYEQYF.

The chain carries TRBV6-5 and TRBJ2-3; TRBD1 matches 9 bases. Trimming at V came to 7 bases and at J to 0 bases, leaving 2 bases not matched to a gene. Germline CDR1 is MNHEY and CDR2 is SVGAGI. The CDR3 has 14 amino acids. Written as DNA, the CDR3 is TGTGCCAGCAAGGGGACAGGGAGCACAGATACGCAGTATTTT. Protein product: CASKGTGSTDTQYF.

The CDR3 region is CASSYVGLRGEQYF. For the CDR3, the DNA is TGTGCCAGCAGTTACGTCGGCCTGCGAGGGGAGCAGTACTTC. V gene TRBV6-5 combines with J gene TRBJ2-7; possible D gene TRBD2, 5 bases. The CDR3 is 14 residues long. V gave up 2 bases and J gave up 7 bases, with 15 bases separating them. Germline loops: CDR1 MNHEY, CDR2 SVGAGI.

The rearrangement links TRBV19 to TRBJ1-5; weak D call: TRBD1 (6 bases). Germline CDR1 LNHDA, CDR2 SQIVND (reference sequence). V lost 7 bases to trimming and J lost 2 bases, with 9 bases between them. This CDR3 comprises 13 residues. CDR3 DNA sequence: TGTGCCAGTAATAACAGGGGCAATCAGCCCCAGCATTTT. As protein: CASNNRGNQPQHF.

V gene TRBV30 combines with J gene TRBJ2-3; the match to TRBD1 covers 9 bases. The CDR3 sequence is 16 residues long. CDR1 and CDR2 from the germline V gene are GTSNPN and SVGIG (reference sequence). With 5 bases clipped from V and 3 bases from J, the junction kept 12 bases outside the gene matches. CDR3 amino acids: CAWDYRDRELTDTQYF. The CDR3 coding sequence is TGTGCCTGGGATTACCGGGACAGGGAGTTGACAGATACGCAGTATTTT.

The chain carries TRBV18 and TRBJ1-3; D is undetermined. Trimming took 3 bases from V and 0 from J, leaving 9 bases between them. Germline V gene sequence: CDR1 KGHSH, CDR2 LQKENI. This CDR3 has 15 amino acids. In DNA form, the CDR3 reads TGTGCCAGCTCACCGGAGGTTAGCTCTGGAAACACCATATATTTT. This translates into CASSPEVSSGNTIYF.

This sequence joins TRBV7-9 and TRBJ2-7; TRBD2 agrees at 8 bases. The CDR3 loop spans 15 amino acids. With 5 bases clipped from V and 6 bases from J, the junction kept 12 bases outside the gene matches. CDR1 is SEHNR and CDR2 is FQNEAQ in the germline V gene (reference sequence). The CDR3 DNA is TGTGCCAGCAGCCCCCCGCAGGGACTAGTCCGCGAGCAGTACTTC. This codes for CASSPPQGLVREQYF.

This chain joins TRBV6-5 and TRBJ1-5; 7 nucleotides line up with TRBD1. The CDR3 spans 15 residues. CDR1 is MNHEY, CDR2 SVGAGI, per germline. J gave up 9 bases and V 8 bases, and 16 bases lay outside the gene matches. CDR3 sequence reads: CASRGQVPSSRPQHF. The CDR3 DNA is TGTGCCAGCCGAGGACAGGTGCCCTCGAGTCGGCCCCAGCATTTT.